A single T cell receptor (beta chain) is shown here with its context. The protocol was immunoSEQ multiplex PCR, while the TCRdb copy is restricted to in-frame clones and leaves out a portion. Among fewer than 300,000 clones listed, approximately 84% were seen once. This sample is drawn from a study of blood T cell repertoires in COVID-19. CDR3 length: 17 amino acids. Per the germline V gene, CDR1 is LNHDA and CDR2 is SQIVND (reference sequence). Trimming removed 6 bases from V and 8 bases from J; junction bases left unmatched: 10. The sequenced sample was peripheral blood. This receptor was obtained from a human donor with COVID-19, enrolled during active disease. The donor label of this sample is uncertain. The J gene is TRBJ2-1, the V gene TRBV19; the match to TRBD2 covers 16 bases. The CDR3 DNA sequence: TGTGCCAGTAGGCGAGGGACTAGCGGGAGGGAGGTATATGAGCAGTTCTTC. Its translation: CASRRGTSGREVYEQFF.